The text below deals with one T cell receptor beta chain. Its antigen is unknown. This CDR3 has 13 amino acids. Germline V lookup: CDR1 SQVTM, CDR2 ANQGSEA. The V end lost 2 bases, the J end lost 2 bases, and 8 bases lay between the germline ends. Measured with immunoSEQ multiplex PCR; TCRdb has only the in-frame clones, and not every one. The sample contains about 110,000 clones, roughly 84% of which appear only once. The sample is drawn from a study of T cell responses to AZD1222 COVID-19 vaccine. Overall study findings and caveats: The peak T cell response came first, and repertoires were sampled only after it. Across the whole spike, CD4 TCRs peaked at regions 160-218 and 743-854. In the spike-specific TCR repertoire, nearly half reportedly target unmutated variant regions.

This receptor was obtained from an adult in good health. V gene TRBV29-1 combines with J gene TRBJ2-3; no reliable D call. The sequences come from peripheral blood, collected on day 0 of AZD1222 vaccination. In DNA form, the CDR3 reads TGCAGCGTTGAATGGGCCCACACAGATACGCAGTATTTT. It translates to CSVEWAHTDTQYF.